There are a few counts of the clone carrying this TCR beta chain. Generated by immunoSEQ multiplex PCR, the TCRdb table keeps only in-frame clones and is missing some. The table shows about 94,000 clones, with 90% occurring only once. Germline CDR1 SGHAT, CDR2 FQNNGV. Trimming stripped 3 bases from V and 0 bases from J, with 21 bases between. This CDR3 has 19 amino acids. This entry belongs to a study of control samples from healthy donors and cancer patients. The receptor was derived from a woman aged 18-30 years in good health. Material: blood. V and J are TRBV11-2 and TRBJ1-3; D may be TRBD1 (5 bases). CDR3 nucleotides: TGTGCCAGCAGCTTCACCGTACTTACAGGCCGCATCTCTGGAAACACCATATATTTT. Its translation: CASSFTVLTGRISGNTIYF.